The T cell receptor (beta chain) under discussion was sequenced for a study of CD4 T cells in relation to SARS-CoV-2 and coronaviruses. Unexposed donor CD4+ T cells date from about 2011-2018, before the COVID-19 pandemic. The cells were cultured for less than twelve days before CD4+ T cells were isolated. Unexposed-donor CD4+ T cells were probed with SARS-CoV-2 S/N and four cold-coronavirus spikes, cells permitting. Points on this clone: The antigen is undetermined.

Here immunoSEQ multiplex PCR was the method, and the copy in TCRdb shows in-frame clones only, minus some. The repertoire holds roughly 18,000 clones, with 70% to 80% as singletons. Trimming left V 3 bases short and J 4 bases short, with 10 bases between. The CDR3 sequence is 14 residues long. Germline-derived CDR1 and CDR2 are MGHDK and SYGVNS. The V call is TRBV25-1, the J call TRBJ2-1; the D is unclear. Sequencing was performed on CD4+ T cells from PBMCs, cultured in vitro. The clonotype comes from a human donor in good health. DNA of the CDR3: TGTGCCAGCAGTGATCAAGGAACTTACAATGAGCAGTTCTTC. Amino acid sequence: CASSDQGTYNEQFF.